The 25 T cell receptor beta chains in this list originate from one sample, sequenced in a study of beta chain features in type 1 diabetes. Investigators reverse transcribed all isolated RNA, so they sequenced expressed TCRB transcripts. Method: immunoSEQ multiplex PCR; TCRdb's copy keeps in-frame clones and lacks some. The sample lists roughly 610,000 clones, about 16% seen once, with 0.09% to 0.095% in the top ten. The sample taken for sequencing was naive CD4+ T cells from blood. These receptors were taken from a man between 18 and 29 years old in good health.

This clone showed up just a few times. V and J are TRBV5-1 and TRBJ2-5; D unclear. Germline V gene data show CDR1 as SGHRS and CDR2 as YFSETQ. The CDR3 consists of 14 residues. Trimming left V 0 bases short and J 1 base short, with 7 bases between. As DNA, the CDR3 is TGCGCCAGCAGCTTGGACGTGAGCCAAGAGACCCAGTACTTC. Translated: CASSLDVSQETQYF.

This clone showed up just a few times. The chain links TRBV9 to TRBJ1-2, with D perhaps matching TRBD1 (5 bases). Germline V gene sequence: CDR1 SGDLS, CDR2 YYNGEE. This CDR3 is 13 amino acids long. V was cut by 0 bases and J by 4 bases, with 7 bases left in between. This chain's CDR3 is CASSVGTTYGYTF. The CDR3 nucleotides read TGTGCCAGCAGCGTAGGGACAACCTATGGCTACACCTTC.

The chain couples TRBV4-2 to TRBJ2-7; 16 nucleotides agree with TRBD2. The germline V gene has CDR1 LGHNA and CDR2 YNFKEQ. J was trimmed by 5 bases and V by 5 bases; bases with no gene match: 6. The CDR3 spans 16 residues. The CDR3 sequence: CASSTGLAGGPHEQYF. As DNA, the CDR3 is TGTGCCAGCAGCACGGGACTAGCGGGAGGGCCGCACGAGCAGTACTTC.

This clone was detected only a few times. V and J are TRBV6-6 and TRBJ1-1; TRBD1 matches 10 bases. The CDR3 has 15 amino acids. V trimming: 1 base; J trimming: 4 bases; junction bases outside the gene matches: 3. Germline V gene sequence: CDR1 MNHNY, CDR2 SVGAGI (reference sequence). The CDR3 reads CASSYFRTGGTEAFF. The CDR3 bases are TGTGCCAGCAGTTACTTCAGGACAGGGGGCACTGAAGCTTTCTTT.

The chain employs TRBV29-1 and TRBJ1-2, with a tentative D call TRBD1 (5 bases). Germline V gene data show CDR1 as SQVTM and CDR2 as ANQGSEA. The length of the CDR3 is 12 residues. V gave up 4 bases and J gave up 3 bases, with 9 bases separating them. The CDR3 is CSVGGADYGYTF. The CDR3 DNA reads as TGCAGCGTTGGAGGGGCGGACTATGGCTACACCTTC.

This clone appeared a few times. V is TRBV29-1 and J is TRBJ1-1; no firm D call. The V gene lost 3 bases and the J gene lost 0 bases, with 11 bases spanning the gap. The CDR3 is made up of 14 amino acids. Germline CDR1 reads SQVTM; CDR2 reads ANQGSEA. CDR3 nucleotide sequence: TGCAGCGTTGAGGAGCAGAGAATGAACACTGAAGCTTTCTTT. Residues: CSVEEQRMNTEAFF.

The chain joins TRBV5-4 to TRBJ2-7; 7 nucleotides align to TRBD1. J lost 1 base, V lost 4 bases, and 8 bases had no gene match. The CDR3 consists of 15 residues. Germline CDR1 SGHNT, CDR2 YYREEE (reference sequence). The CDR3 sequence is CASSPTGAQSYEQYF. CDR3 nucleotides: TGTGCCAGCAGCCCCACAGGGGCCCAATCCTACGAGCAGTACTTC.

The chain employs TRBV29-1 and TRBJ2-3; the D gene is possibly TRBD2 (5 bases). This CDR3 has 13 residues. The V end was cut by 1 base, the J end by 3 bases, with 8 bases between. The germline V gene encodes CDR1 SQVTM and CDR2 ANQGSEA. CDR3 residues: CSVEVPGTDTQYF. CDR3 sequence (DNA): TGCAGCGTTGAAGTCCCGGGGACAGATACGCAGTATTTT.

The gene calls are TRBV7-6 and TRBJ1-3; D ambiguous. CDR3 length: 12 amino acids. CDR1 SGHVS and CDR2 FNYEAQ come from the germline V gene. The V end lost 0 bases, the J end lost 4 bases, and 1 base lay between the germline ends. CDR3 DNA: TGTGCCAGCAGCTTAGCGGGAAACACCATATATTTT. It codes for CASSLAGNTIYF. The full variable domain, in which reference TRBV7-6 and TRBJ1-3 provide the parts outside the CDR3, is GAGVSQSPRYKVTKRGQDVALRCDPISGHVSLYWYRQALGQGPEFLTYFNYEAQQDKSGLPNDRFSAERPEGSISTLTIQRTEQRDSAMYRCASSLAGNTIYFGEGSWLTVV.

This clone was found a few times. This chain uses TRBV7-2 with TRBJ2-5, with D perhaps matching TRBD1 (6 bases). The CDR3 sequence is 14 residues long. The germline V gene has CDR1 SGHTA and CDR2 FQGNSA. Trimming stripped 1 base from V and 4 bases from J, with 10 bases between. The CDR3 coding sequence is TGTGCCAGCAGCTTAGGAGGGGGTGGAGAGACCCAGTACTTC. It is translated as CASSLGGGGETQYF.

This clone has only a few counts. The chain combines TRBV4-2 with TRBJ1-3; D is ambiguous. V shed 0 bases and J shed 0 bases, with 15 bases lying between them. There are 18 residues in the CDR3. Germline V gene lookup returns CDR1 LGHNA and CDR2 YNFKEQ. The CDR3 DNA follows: TGTGCCAGCAGCCAAGATTGGAGGCAGATACTCTCTGGAAACACCATATATTTT. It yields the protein CASSQDWRQILSGNTIYF.

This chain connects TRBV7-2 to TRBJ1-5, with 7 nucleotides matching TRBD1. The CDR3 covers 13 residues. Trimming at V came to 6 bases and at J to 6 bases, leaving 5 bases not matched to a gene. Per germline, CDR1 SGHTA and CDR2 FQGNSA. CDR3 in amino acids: CASSSDRAQPQHF. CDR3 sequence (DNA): TGTGCCAGCAGTTCTGACAGGGCTCAGCCCCAGCATTTT.

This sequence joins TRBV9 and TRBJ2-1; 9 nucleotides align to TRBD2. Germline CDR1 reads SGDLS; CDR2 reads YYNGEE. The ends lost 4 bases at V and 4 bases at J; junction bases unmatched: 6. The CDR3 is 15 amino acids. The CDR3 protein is CASSFTSGRYNEQFF. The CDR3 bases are TGTGCCAGCAGCTTCACTAGCGGGCGATACAATGAGCAGTTCTTC.

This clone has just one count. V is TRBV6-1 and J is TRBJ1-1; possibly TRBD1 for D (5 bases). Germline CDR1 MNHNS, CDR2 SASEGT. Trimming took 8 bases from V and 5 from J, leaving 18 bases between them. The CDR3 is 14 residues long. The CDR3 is CASWFGGVKTEAFF. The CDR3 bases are TGTGCCAGCTGGTTTGGGGGAGTTAAGACTGAAGCTTTCTTT.

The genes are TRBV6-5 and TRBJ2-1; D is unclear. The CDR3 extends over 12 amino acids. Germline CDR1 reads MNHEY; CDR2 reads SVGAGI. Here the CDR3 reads CACSRWGNEQFF. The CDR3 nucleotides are TGTGCTTGCTCGCGGTGGGGCAATGAGCAGTTCTTC.

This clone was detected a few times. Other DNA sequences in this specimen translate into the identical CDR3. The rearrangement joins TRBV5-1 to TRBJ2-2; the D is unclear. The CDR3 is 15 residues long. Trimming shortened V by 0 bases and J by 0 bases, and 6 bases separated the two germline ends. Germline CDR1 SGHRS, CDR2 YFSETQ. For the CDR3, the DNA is TGCGCCAGCAGCTTGGGGCCAGCGAACACCGGGGAGCTGTTTTTT. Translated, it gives CASSLGPANTGELFF. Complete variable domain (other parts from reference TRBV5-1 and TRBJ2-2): KAGVTQTPRYLIKTRGQQVTLSCSPISGHRSVSWYQQTPGQGLQFLFEYFSETQRNKGNFPGRFSGRQFSNSRSEMNVSTLELGDSALYLCASSLGPANTGELFFGEGSRLTVL.

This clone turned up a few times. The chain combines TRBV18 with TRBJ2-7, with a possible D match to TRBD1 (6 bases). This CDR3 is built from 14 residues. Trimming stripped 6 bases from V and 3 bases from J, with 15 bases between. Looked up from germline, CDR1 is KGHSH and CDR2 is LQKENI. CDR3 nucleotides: TGTGCCAGCTCCTCGACAGGTTACTACTACGAGCAGTACTTC. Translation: CASSSTGYYYEQYF.

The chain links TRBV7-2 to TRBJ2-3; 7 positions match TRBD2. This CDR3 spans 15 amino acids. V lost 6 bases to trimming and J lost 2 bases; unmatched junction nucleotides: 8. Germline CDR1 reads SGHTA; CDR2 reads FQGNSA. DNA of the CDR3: TGTGCCAGCAGGGAATCTAGCGGTAACACAGATACGCAGTATTTT. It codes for CASRESSGNTDTQYF.

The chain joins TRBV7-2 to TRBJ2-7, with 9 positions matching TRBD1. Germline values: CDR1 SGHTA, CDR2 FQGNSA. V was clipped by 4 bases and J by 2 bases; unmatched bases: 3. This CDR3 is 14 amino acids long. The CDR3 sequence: CASSSQGAAYEQYF. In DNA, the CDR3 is TGTGCCAGCAGCTCACAGGGGGCCGCCTACGAGCAGTACTTC.

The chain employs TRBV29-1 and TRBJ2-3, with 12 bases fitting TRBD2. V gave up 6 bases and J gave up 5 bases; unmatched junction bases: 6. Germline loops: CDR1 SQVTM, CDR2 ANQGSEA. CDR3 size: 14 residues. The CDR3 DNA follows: TGCAGCGTCCTCCCGGGACTAGCGGGAGATACGCAGTATTTT. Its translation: CSVLPGLAGDTQYF.

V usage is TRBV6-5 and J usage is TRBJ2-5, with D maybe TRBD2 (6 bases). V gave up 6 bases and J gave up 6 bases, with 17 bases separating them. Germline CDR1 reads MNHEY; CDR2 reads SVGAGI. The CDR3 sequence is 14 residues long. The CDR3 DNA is TGTGCCAGCAGCCCAATCGGGGGATTAAAGACCCAGTACTTC. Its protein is CASSPIGGLKTQYF.

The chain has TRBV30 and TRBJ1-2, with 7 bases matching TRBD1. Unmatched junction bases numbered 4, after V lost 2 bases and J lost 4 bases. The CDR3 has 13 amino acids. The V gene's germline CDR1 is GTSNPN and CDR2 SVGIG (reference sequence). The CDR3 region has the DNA TGTGCCTGGAGTCTTGGGACAGCCTATGGCTACACCTTC. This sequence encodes CAWSLGTAYGYTF.

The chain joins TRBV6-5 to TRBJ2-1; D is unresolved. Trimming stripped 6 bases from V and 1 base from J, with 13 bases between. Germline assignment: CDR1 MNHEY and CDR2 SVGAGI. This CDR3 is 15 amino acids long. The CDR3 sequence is CASSRSDKSYNEQFF. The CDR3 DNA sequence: TGTGCCAGCAGCCGCTCCGACAAGTCCTACAATGAGCAGTTCTTC.

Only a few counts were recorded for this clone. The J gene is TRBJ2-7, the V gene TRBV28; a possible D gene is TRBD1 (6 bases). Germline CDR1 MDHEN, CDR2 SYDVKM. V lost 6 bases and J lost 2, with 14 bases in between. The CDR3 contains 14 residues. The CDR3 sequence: CASRPGTPTYEQYF. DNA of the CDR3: TGTGCCAGCAGACCCGGGACACCCACCTACGAGCAGTACTTC.

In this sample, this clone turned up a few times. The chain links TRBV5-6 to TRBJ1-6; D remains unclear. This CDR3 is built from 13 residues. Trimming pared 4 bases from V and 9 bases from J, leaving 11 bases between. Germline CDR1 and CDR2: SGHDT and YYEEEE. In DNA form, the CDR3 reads TGTGCCAGCAGCGACCCACCTGGTTCACCCCTCCACTTT. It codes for CASSDPPGSPLHF.